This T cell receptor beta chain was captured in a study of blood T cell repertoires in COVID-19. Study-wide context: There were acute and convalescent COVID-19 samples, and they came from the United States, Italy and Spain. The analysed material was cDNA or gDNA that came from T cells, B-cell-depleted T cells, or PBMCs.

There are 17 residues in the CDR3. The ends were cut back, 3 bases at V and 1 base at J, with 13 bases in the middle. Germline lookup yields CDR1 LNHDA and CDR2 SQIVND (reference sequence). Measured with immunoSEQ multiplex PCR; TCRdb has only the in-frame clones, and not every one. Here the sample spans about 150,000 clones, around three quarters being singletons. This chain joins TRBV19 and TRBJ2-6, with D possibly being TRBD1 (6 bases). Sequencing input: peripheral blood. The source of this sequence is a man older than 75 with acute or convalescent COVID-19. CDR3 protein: CASSITGSPSGANVLTF. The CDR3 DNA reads TGTGCCAGTAGTATCACAGGGTCCCCTTCTGGGGCCAACGTCCTGACTTTC.